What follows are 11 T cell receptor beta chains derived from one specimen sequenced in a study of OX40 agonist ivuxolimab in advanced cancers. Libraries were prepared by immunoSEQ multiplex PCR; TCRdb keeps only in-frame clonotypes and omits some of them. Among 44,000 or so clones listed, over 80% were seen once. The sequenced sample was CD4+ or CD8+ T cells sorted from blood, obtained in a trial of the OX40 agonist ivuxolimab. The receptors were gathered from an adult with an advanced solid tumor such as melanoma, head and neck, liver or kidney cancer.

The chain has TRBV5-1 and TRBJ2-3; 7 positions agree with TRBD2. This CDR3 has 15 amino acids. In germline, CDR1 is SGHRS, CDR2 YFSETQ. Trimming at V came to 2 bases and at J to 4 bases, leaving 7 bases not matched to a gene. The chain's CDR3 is CASSFSGRDPDTQYF. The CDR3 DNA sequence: TGCGCCAGCAGCTTTTCGGGGAGGGACCCAGATACGCAGTATTTT.

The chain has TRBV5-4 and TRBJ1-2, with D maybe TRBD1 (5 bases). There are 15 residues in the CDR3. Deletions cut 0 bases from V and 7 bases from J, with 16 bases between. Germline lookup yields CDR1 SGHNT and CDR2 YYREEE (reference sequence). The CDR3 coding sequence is TGTGCCAGCAGCTTGGAAAGGTCCCAGAGGGGTGGCTACACCTTC. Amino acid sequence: CASSLERSQRGGYTF.

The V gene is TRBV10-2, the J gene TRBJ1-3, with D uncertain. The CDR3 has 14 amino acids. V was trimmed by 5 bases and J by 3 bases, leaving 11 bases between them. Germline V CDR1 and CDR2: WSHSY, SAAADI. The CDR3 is CASSRGLDGNTIYF. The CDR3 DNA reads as TGCGCCAGCAGTCGAGGCTTGGATGGAAACACCATATATTTT.

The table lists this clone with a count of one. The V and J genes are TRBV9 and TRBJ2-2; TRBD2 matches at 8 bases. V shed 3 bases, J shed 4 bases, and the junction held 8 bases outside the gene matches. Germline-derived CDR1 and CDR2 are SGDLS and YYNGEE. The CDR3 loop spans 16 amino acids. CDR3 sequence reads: CASSAGTSTATGELFF. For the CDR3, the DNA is TGTGCCAGCAGCGCAGGGACTAGTACTGCCACCGGGGAGCTGTTTTTT. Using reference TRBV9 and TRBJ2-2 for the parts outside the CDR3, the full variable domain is DSGVTQTPKHLITATGQRVTLRCSPRSGDLSVYWYQQSLDQGLQFLIQYYNGEERAKGNILERFSAQQFPDLHSELNLSSLELGDSALYFCASSAGTSTATGELFFGEGSRLTVL.

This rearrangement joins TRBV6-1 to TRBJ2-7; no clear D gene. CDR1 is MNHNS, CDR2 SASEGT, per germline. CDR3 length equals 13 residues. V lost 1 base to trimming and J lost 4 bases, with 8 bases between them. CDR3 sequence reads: CASSEDRWYEQYF. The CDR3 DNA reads TGTGCCAGCAGTGAAGACCGTTGGTACGAGCAGTACTTC.

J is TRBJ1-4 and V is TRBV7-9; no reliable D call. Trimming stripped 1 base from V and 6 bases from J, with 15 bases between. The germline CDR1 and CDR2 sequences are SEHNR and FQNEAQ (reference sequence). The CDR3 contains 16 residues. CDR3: CASSLGSFLGDEKLFF. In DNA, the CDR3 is TGTGCCAGCAGCTTAGGAAGCTTTCTCGGGGATGAAAAACTGTTTTTT.

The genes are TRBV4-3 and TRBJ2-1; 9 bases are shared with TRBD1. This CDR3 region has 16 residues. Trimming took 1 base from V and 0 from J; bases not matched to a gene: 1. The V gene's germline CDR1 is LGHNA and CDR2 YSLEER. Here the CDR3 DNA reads TGCGCCAGCAGCCAAGCGACAGGGGGCTCCTACAATGAGCAGTTCTTC. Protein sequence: CASSQATGGSYNEQFF.

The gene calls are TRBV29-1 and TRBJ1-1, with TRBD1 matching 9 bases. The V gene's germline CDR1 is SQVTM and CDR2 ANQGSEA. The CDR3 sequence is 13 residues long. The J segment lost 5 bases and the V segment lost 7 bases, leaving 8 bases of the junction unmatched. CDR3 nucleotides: TGCAGCGCCCCCGGGACAGGGAAGACTGAAGCTTTCTTT. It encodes CSAPGTGKTEAFF.

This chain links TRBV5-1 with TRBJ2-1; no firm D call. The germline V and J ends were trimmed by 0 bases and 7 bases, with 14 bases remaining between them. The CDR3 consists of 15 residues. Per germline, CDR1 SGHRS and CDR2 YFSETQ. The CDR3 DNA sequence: TGCGCCAGCAGCTTGGAATCAAGCTGGGTAAATGAGCAGTTCTTC. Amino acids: CASSLESSWVNEQFF.

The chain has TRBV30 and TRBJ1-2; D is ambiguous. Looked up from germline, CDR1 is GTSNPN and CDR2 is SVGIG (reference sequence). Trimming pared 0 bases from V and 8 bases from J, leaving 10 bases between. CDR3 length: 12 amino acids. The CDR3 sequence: CAWSVGGRGYTF. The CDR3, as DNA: TGTGCCTGGAGTGTAGGAGGGCGCGGCTACACCTTC.

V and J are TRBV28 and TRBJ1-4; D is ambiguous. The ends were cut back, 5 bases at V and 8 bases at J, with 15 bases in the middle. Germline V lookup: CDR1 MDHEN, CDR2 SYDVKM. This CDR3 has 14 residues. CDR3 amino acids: CASSPPPRREKLFF. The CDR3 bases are TGTGCCAGCAGTCCGCCCCCCCGACGGGAAAAACTGTTTTTT.